The rows below give T cell receptor beta chains drawn from one sample of a study of molecular identifiers for immune sequencing clone quantification. One entry per CDR3 protein, called by TCRdb with MiXCR from the PCR reads. The sample holds hundreds of thousands of distinct CDR3 sequences, approximately 24% seen once. The specimen was naive CD8+ T cells from blood, with Jurkat cell RNA spiked in. The receptor source for this set is a human donor in good health. Some libraries in this study had Jurkat cell RNA spiked in. Each CDR3 is given with its conserved first and last residue. D genes are given only for firm matches. The listing skips clone size in some rows; elsewhere it reads once, few, many or a size class.

>TRBV7-8|many|TRBJ2-5|-
TGTGCCAGCAGCTTAGGGGGAGGCTCCCAAGAGACCCAGTACTTC
CASSLGGGSQETQYF
>TRBV20-1|few|TRBJ2-7|-
TGCAGTGCTACGGGGGACAGTGCCTACGAGCAGTACTTC
CSATGDSAYEQYF
>TRBV20-1|many|TRBJ1-4|-
TGCAGTGCTAGAGATTGGCGGGGTTCGAATGAAAAACTGTTTTTT
CSARDWRGSNEKLFF
>TRBV2|many|TRBJ2-1|TRBD2
TGTGCCGCGGGAGAACGCGCCTACAATGAGCAGTTCTTC
CAAGERAYNEQFF
>TRBV6-2/TRBV6-3|many|TRBJ2-6|-
TGTGCCAGCAGCCCTAGGCCCGTAAGTGGGGCCAACGTCCTGACTTTC
CASSPRPVSGANVLTF
>TRBV5-3|-|TRBJ2-5|-
TGTGCCAGCAGTCAGGTCGGAGCTGGGGCAGAGGAAGAGACCCAGTACTTC
CASSQVGAGAEEETQYF
>TRBV4-2|many|TRBJ1-4|-
TGTGCCAGCAGCCGGACTTATGCAACTAATGAAAAACTGTTTTTT
CASSRTYATNEKLFF
>TRBV4-2|-|TRBJ2-1|-
TGTGCCAGCAGCCAAGATGACGCGGGGTACAATGAGCAGTTCTTC
CASSQDDAGYNEQFF
>TRBV12-3/TRBV12-4|-|TRBJ2-2|TRBD1
TGTGCCAGCAGCCCCCTAGGGGGCAGGACCGGGGAGCTGTTTTTT
CASSPLGGRTGELFF
>TRBV4-3|-|TRBJ2-3|-
TGCGCCAGCAGCCAAGATAAGGCCGCCACAGGTACGCAGTATTTT
CASSQDKAATGTQYF
>TRBV30|few|TRBJ2-6|-
TGTGCCTGGAGTGCGTATAAAAAGGGCTCTGGGGCCAACGTCCTGACTTTC
CAWSAYKKGSGANVLTF
>TRBV5-1|few|TRBJ2-3|TRBD2
TGCGCCAGCAGCTTGGGTATACTAGCGGGAGGTGGAGATACGCAGTATTTT
CASSLGILAGGGDTQYF
>TRBV4-3|-|TRBJ1-1|-
TGCGCCAGCAGCCAAGACAGGGTGGCTGAAGCTTTCTTT
CASSQDRVAEAFF
>TRBV12-3/TRBV12-4|many|TRBJ1-4|TRBD1
TGTGCCAGCAGGATGACAGGGAGTGAGGAAAAACTGTTTTTT
CASRMTGSEEKLFF
>TRBV7-8|few|TRBJ2-7|TRBD2
TGTGCCAGCAGCCCGTGGGCGGGGGTTAAATACGAGCAGTACTTC
CASSPWAGVKYEQYF
>TRBV19|many|TRBJ2-2|-
TGTGCCAGTAGTACCCGTTCTGGGACCGGGGAGCTGTTTTTT
CASSTRSGTGELFF
>TRBV27|-|TRBJ2-3|TRBD2
TGTGCCAGCATCCCGCGGGAGACGCAGGAGTTT
CASIPRETQEF
>TRBV19|few|TRBJ2-1|-
TGTGCCAGTAGTATACTCTCGGCAGAACCTGAGCAGTTCTTC
CASSILSAEPEQFF
>TRBV29-1|few|TRBJ2-1|-
TGCAGCGTTGAAGGGGACCTCGTTAAGGGGGGCTCCTACAATGAGCGGTTCTTC
CSVEGDLVKGGSYNERFF
>TRBV4-1|-|TRBJ1-2|-
TGCGCCAGCAGCCAAGATTACCGCTCTTTCTATGGCTACACCTTC
CASSQDYRSFYGYTF
>TRBV11-2|-|TRBJ2-1|-
TGTGCCAGCAGCTTAGATATAATAAAGCAGTTCTTC
CASSLDIIKQFF
>TRBV11-3|-|TRBJ2-5|-
TGTGCCAGCAGCATCCGGGACGGTCAAGGGACCCAGTACTTC
CASSIRDGQGTQYF
>TRBV24-1|few|TRBJ2-7|-
TGTGCCACCAGTGACCCCGGGGTCCCCTACGAGCAGTACTTC
CATSDPGVPYEQYF
>TRBV4-2|few|TRBJ1-3|-
TGTGCCAGCAGCCAAGATCAGAGGGGTCAGGGCTCTGGAAACACCATATATTTT
CASSQDQRGQGSGNTIYF
>TRBV7-8|many|TRBJ2-7|-
TGTGCCACCGGCGTCGGACGAGAATACGAGCAGTACTTC
CATGVGREYEQYF
>TRBV6-5|-|TRBJ2-7|-
TGTGCCAGCAGTTACTCGGTAAGGGTGGAGCAGTACTTC
CASSYSVRVEQYF
>TRBV5-3|-|TRBJ2-7|TRBD1
TGTGCCAGCAGCCATTCCTGGGGGGACAGGGACCCCTACGAGCAGTACTTC
CASSHSWGDRDPYEQYF
>TRBV7-3|few|TRBJ2-1|TRBD2
TGTGCCAGCAGCCCAATGAGCGGGACTTACAATGAGCAGTTCTTC
CASSPMSGTYNEQFF
>TRBV7-6|-|TRBJ2-2|-
TGTGCCAGCAGCTTAGTAAGATCTCATCCTTACACCAGGGAGCTGTTTTTT
CASSLVRSHPYTRELFF
>TRBV6-2/TRBV6-3|-|TRBJ1-2|-
TGTGCCAGCGGTGAGACATTTAACTATGGCTACACCTTC
CASGETFNYGYTF
>TRBV4-1|few|TRBJ2-7|TRBD1
TGCGCCAGCAGCCAACTTGGGACAGGGGGGGTCTACGAGCAGTACTTC
CASSQLGTGGVYEQYF
>TRBV7-9|many|TRBJ1-1|-
TGTGCCAGCAGCTTAGAGGCCAACGCTGAAGCTTTCTTT
CASSLEANAEAFF
>TRBV2|-|TRBJ2-7|-
TGTGCCAGCAGTGAAATCGGGTCGAAGCTCGGCGAGCAGTACTTC
CASSEIGSKLGEQYF
>TRBV7-9|few|TRBJ2-1|-
TGTGCCAGCAGCTTAGAAACTCGCAATGAGCAGTTCTTC
CASSLETRNEQFF
>TRBV20-1|-|TRBJ2-1|-
TGCAATGCTCAGGGCGCCTACAATGAGCAGTTCTTC
CNAQGAYNEQFF
>TRBV10-3|-|TRBJ1-4|-
TGTGCCATCAGTGAGGTGGCAGCAACTAATGGAAAACTGTTTTTT
CAISEVAATNGKLFF
>TRBV7-2|-|TRBJ2-7|TRBD1
TGTGCCGGCAGCCCCGGGACAGGGAATCCCTACGAGCAGTACTTC
CAGSPGTGNPYEQYF
>TRBV5-1|many|TRBJ2-7|TRBD1
TGCGCCAGCAGCTCCTGGGACAGACCCTACGAGCAGTACTTC
CASSSWDRPYEQYF
>TRBV20-1|many|TRBJ1-6|TRBD1
TGCAGTGCTACGGACAGGGCGGATTCACCCCTCCACTTT
CSATDRADSPLHF
>TRBV12-3/TRBV12-4|-|TRBJ1-1|-
TGTGCCAGCCTCGGACTAGGGCAGGGGAGGACTGAAGCTTTCTTT
CASLGLGQGRTEAFF
>TRBV18|few|TRBJ2-3|-
TGTGCCAGCTCACAGACGGGTAGGGCCTTAGATACGCAGTATTTT
CASSQTGRALDTQYF
>TRBV27|many|TRBJ2-7|-
TGTGCCAGCAGTTTATCGGGCGGTTCCTACGAGCAGTACTTC
CASSLSGGSYEQYF
>TRBV28|many|TRBJ2-4|-
TGTGCCAGCAGTTCCTCACCTGGGGGAAACATTCAGTACTTC
CASSSSPGGNIQYF
>TRBV27|once|TRBJ1-3|-
TGTGCCAGCAGTTTTGGCGGTACTGGAAACACCATATATTTT
CASSFGGTGNTIYF
>TRBV6-2/TRBV6-3|-|TRBJ2-7|-
TGTGCCAGCAGTCCACTGGGAGGCGACTCCTACGAGCAGTACTTC
CASSPLGGDSYEQYF
>TRBV6-1|once|TRBJ1-1|-
TGTGCCAGCAGCCCCGTGGGGGCTAAAACTTTCTTT
CASSPVGAKTFF
>TRBV27|-|TRBJ2-1|TRBD2
TGTGCCAGCAGTTTAGTACTCCCCGGGGGGGCCAACAATGAGCAGTTCTTC
CASSLVLPGGANNEQFF
>TRBV4-3|many|TRBJ2-7|TRBD1
TGCGCCAGCAGCCAAGATGTCGGGACAGGGGTTGCCTACGAGCAGTACTTC
CASSQDVGTGVAYEQYF
>TRBV12-3/TRBV12-4|many|TRBJ1-1|TRBD1
TGTGCCAGCAGTCCCTTTATAGTCAGGGGGCAAACTGAAGCTTTCTTT
CASSPFIVRGQTEAFF
>TRBV7-6|-|TRBJ1-3|-
TGTGCCAGCAGTCTACAGGAGACTGGAAACACCATATATTTT
CASSLQETGNTIYF
>TRBV19|many|TRBJ2-2|-
TGTGCCAGTAAACCCCGCGACAGTTACACCGGGGAGCTGTTTTTT
CASKPRDSYTGELFF
>TRBV2|-|TRBJ2-3|-
TGTGCCAGCAGTGAAGGTGGGGGGGCTCGCACAGATACGCAGTATTTT
CASSEGGGARTDTQYF
>TRBV20-1|-|TRBJ1-1|-
TGCAGTGCTAGCCTGTTGAAGGGGTCGGGCACTGAAGCTTTCTTT
CSASLLKGSGTEAFF
>TRBV3-1|-|TRBJ2-7|-
TGTGCCAGCAGCCAAGAGTTGTTGGGGACCGAGCAGTACTTC
CASSQELLGTEQYF
>TRBV7-9|-|TRBJ2-7|-
TGTGCCAGCAGCTTAGCACAGACCCCAGCCGGCTACGAGCAGTACTTC
CASSLAQTPAGYEQYF
>TRBV7-3|many|TRBJ1-1|-
TGTGCCAGCAGCTTAGGGGTGGGCGCGGGCACTGAAGCTTTCTTT
CASSLGVGAGTEAFF
>TRBV15|-|TRBJ2-5|TRBD1
TGTGCCACCAGCAGGAGGACAGGGGCAGAGACCCAGTACTTC
CATSRRTGAETQYF
>TRBV15|many|TRBJ2-7|-
TGTGCCACCAGCAGAGACAGGTCTTCGCGCGCCTACGAGCAGTACTTC
CATSRDRSSRAYEQYF
>TRBV30|-|TRBJ2-7|TRBD2
TGTGCCTGGAGTGTACTGACTAGCGGGGAGCAGTACTTC
CAWSVLTSGEQYF
>TRBV9|-|TRBJ1-4|TRBD1
TGTGCCAGCAGCGGAGGGACAGATGAAAAACTGTTTTTT
CASSGGTDEKLFF